This T cell receptor beta chain was obtained from a study of blood T cell repertoires in COVID-19. The overall study: The United States, Italy and Spain were the sources of the acute and convalescent COVID-19 samples. T cells, B-cell-depleted T cells, or PBMCs provided the cDNA or gDNA that served as material.

Study processing details: By means of reference gene primer amplification, nucleated cell counts were estimated. Generated by immunoSEQ multiplex PCR, the TCRdb table keeps only in-frame clones and is missing some. V and J calls and clone size come straight from that table; D and trimming were deduced from the DNA. The sample records fewer than 350,000 clones, more than 75% being singletons. V was cut by 0 bases and J by 0 bases, with 9 bases left in between. Germline CDR1 SGHRS, CDR2 YFSETQ. The CDR3 runs 15 residues. This chain connects TRBV5-1 to TRBJ1-1; D remains ambiguous. This sequence was found in a woman aged 25 to 39 who had recovered from COVID-19. The sequenced sample was peripheral blood. This chain's CDR3 is CASSLGARVNTEAFF. In DNA, the CDR3 is TGCGCCAGCAGCTTGGGGGCCAGAGTGAACACTGAAGCTTTCTTT.